This TCR beta chain came from a study of OX40 agonist ivuxolimab in advanced cancers. For the study at large: Aged about 23 to 90 with a mean of approximately 57 years, they were around 79% male.

Sequencing was performed with immunoSEQ multiplex PCR; in TCRdb, only in-frame clones are kept and a portion is missing. The sample lists around 67,000 clones, 70% to 90% seen once, with approximately 1.3% in the top ten. V lost 8 bases and J 1 base, leaving 14 bases between the germline ends. Germline values: CDR1 GTSNPN, CDR2 SVGIG (reference sequence). The CDR3 is made up of 13 amino acids. The chain links TRBV30 to TRBJ1-1, with a tentative D call TRBD1 (5 bases). The material sequenced was CD4+ or CD8+ T cells sorted from blood, taken in a trial of the OX40 agonist ivuxolimab. This clonotype was obtained from an adult with an advanced solid tumor such as melanoma, head and neck, liver or kidney cancer. CDR3 bases: TGTGCCCGGACGGGGGGGACGAACACTGAAGCTTTCTTT. Translating it yields CARTGGTNTEAFF.